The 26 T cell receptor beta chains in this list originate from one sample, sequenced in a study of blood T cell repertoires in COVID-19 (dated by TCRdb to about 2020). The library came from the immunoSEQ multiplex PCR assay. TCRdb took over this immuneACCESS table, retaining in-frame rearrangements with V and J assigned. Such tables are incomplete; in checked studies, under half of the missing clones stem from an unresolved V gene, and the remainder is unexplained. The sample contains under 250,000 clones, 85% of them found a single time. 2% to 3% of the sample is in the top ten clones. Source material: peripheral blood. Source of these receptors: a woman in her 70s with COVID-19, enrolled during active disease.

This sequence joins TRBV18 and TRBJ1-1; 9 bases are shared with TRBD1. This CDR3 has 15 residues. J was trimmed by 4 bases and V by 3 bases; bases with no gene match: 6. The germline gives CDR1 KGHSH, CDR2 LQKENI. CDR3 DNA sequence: TGTGCCAGCTCACCCTCTGGGGGACAGGGCACTGAAGCTTTCTTT. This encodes CASSPSGGQGTEAFF. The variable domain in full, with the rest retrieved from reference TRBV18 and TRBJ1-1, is NAGVMQNPRHLVRRRGQEARLRCSPMKGHSHVYWYRQLPEEGLKFMVYLQKENIIDESGMPKERFSAEFPKEGPSILRIQQVVRGDSAAYFCASSPSGGQGTEAFFGQGTRLTVV.

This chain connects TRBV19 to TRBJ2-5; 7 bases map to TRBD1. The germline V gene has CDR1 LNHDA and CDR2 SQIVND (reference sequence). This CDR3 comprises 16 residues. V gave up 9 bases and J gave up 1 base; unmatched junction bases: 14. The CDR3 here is CASSLGTASRQETQYF. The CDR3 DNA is TGTGCCAGCAGTCTCGGGACAGCCAGCCGCCAAGAGACCCAGTACTTC.

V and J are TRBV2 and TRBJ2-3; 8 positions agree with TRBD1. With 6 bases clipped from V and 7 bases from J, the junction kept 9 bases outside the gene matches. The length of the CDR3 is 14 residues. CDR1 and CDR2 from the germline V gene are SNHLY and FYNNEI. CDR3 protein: CASRREGQGYTQYF. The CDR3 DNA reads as TGTGCCAGCAGACGGGAAGGACAGGGTTATACGCAGTATTTT. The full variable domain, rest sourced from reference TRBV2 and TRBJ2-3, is EPEVTQTPSHQVTQMGQEVILRCVPISNHLYFYWYRQILGQKVEFLVSFYNNEISEKSEIFDDQFSVERPDGSNFTLKIRSTKLEDSAMYFCASRREGQGYTQYFGPGTRLTVL.

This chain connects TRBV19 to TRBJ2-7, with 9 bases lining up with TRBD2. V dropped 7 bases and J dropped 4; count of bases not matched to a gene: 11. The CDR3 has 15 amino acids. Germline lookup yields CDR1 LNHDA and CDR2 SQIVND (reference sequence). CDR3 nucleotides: TGTGCCAGTAAATCAGGTAGCGGGAGAGCTTACGAGCAGTACTTC. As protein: CASKSGSGRAYEQYF. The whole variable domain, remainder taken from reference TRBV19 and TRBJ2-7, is DGGITQSPKYLFRKEGQNVTLSCEQNLNHDAMYWYRQDPGQGLRLIYYSQIVNDFQKGDIAEGYSVSREKKESFPLTVTSAQKNPTAFYLCASKSGSGRAYEQYFGPGTRLTVT.

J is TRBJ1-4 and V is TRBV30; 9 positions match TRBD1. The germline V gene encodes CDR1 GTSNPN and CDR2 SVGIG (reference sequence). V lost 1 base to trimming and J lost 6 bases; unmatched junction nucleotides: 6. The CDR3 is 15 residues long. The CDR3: CAWSEWDRVDEKLFF. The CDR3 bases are TGTGCCTGGAGTGAGTGGGACAGGGTTGATGAAAAACTGTTTTTT.

Written as DNA, the CDR3 is TGTGCCAGCAGCTTAGATCCGCTGTGGACAGGGGGGAACTATGGCTACACCTTC. This sequence encodes CASSLDPLWTGGNYGYTF. The V and J genes are TRBV11-2 and TRBJ1-2; 10 bases line up with TRBD1. CDR1 is SGHAT and CDR2 is FQNNGV in the germline V gene. The CDR3 totals 18 residues. V lost 0 bases, J lost 2 bases, and 9 bases stayed unmatched.

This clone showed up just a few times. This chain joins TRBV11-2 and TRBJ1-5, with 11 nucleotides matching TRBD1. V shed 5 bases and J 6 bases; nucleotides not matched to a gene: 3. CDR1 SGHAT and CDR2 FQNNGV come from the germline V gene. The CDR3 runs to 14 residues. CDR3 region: CASSQDRGLQPQHF. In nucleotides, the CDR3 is TGTGCCAGCAGCCAGGACAGGGGGCTTCAGCCCCAGCATTTT.

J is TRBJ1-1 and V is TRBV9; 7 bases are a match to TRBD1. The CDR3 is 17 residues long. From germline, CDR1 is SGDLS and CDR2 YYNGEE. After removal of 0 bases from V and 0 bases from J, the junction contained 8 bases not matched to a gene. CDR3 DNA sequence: TGTGCCAGCAGCGTAGGGTGGAGGGGGCGCCTGAACACTGAAGCTTTCTTT. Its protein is CASSVGWRGRLNTEAFF.

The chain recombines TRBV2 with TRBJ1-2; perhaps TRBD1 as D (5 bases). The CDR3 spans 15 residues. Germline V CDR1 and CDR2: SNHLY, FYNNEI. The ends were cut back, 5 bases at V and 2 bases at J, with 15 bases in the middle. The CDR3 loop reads CASSSEAGRNYGYTF. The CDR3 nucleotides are TGTGCCAGCAGTTCCGAGGCAGGGCGGAACTATGGCTACACCTTC.

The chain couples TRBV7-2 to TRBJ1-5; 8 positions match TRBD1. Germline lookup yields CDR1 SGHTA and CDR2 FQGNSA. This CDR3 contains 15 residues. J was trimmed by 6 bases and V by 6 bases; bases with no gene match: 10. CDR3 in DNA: TGTGCCAGCAGGCAACAGGGGGGGGACCGTCAGCCCCAGCATTTT. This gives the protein CASRQQGGDRQPQHF. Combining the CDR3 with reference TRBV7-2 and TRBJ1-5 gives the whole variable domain GAGVSQSPSNKVTEKGKDVELRCDPISGHTALYWYRQSLGQGLEFLIYFQGNSAPDKSGLPSDRFSAERTGGSVSTLTIQRTQQEDSAVYLCASRQQGGDRQPQHFGDGTRLSIL.

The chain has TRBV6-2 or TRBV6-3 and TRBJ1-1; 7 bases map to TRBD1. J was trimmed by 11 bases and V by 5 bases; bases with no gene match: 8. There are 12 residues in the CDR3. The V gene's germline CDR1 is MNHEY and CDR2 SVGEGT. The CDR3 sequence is CASSGDSTMAFF. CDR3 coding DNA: TGTGCCAGCAGTGGGGACAGCACCATGGCTTTCTTT.

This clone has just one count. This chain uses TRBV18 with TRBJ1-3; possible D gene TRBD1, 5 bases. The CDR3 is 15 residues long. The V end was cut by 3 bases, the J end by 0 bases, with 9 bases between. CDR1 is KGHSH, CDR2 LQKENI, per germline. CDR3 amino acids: CASSPGGDSGNTIYF. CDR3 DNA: TGTGCCAGCTCACCCGGGGGTGACTCTGGAAACACCATATATTTT.

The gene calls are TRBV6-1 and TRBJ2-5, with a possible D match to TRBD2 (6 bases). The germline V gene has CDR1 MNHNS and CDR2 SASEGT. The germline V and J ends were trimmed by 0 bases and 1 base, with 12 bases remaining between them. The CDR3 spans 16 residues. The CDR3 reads CASSEALQRAQETQYF. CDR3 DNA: TGTGCCAGCAGTGAAGCGCTCCAGCGGGCCCAAGAGACCCAGTACTTC.

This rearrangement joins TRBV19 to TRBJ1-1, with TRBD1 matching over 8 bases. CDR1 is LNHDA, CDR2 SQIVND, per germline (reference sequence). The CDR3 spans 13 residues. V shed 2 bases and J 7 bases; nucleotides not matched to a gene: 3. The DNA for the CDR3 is TGTGCCAGTAGTATAAGGACAGGGTTTGAAGCTTTCTTT. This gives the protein CASSIRTGFEAFF.

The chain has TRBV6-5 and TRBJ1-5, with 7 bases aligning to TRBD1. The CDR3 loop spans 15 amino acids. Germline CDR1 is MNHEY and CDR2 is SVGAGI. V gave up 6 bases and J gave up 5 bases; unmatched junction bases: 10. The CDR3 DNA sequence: TGTGCCAGCAGGGAGCACACAGGGGCGGATCAGCCCCAGCATTTT. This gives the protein CASREHTGADQPQHF.

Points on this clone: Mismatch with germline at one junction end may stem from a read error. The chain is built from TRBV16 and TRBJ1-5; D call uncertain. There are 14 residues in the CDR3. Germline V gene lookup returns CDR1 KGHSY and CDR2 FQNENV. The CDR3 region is CASSPFYSDQPQHF. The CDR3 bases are TGTGCCAGCAGCCCTTTCTATAGCGATCAGCCCCAGCATTTT. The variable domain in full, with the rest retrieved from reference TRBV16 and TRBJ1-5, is GEEVAQTPKHLVRGEGQKAKLYCAPIKGHSYVFWYQQVLKNEFKFLISFQNENVFDETGMPKERFSAKCLPNSPCSLEIQATKLEDSAVYFCASSPFYSDQPQHFGDGTRLSIL.

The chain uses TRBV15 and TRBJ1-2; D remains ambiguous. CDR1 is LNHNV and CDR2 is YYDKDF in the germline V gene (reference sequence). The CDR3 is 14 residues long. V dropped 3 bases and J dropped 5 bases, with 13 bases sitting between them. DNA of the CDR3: TGTGCCACCAGCAGCTCTCAACAGCTTTATGGCTACACCTTC. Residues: CATSSSQQLYGYTF.

The CDR3 protein is CASSKADRNTEAFF. CDR3 bases: TGTGCCAGCTCTAAAGCGGACAGGAACACTGAAGCTTTCTTT. The rearrangement links TRBV18 to TRBJ1-1, with TRBD1 as a possible D gene (6 bases). The germline V gene has CDR1 KGHSH and CDR2 LQKENI. The CDR3 loop spans 14 amino acids. Trimming stripped 6 bases from V and 1 base from J, with 12 bases between.

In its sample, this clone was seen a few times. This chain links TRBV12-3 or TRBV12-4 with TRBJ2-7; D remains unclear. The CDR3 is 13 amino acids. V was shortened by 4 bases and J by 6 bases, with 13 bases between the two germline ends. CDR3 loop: CASSSRFNIEQYF. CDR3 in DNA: TGTGCCAGCAGTTCACGATTTAACATCGAGCAGTACTTC.

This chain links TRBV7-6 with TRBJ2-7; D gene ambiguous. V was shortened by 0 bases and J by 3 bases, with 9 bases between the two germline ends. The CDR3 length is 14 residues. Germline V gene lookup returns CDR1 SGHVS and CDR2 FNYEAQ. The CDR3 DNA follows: TGTGCCAGCAGCTTAGCGATCAGTGACTACGAGCAGTACTTC. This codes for CASSLAISDYEQYF. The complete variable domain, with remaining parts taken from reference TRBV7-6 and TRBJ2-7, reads GAGVSQSPRYKVTKRGQDVALRCDPISGHVSLYWYRQALGQGPEFLTYFNYEAQQDKSGLPNDRFSAERPEGSISTLTIQRTEQRDSAMYRCASSLAISDYEQYFGPGTRLTVT.

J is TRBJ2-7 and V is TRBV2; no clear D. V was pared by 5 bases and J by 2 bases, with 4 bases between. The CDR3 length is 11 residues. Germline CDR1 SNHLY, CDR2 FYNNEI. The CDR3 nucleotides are TGTGCCAGCAGTCAGGCCTACGAGCAGTACTTC. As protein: CASSQAYEQYF. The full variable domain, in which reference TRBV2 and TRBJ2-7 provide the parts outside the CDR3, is EPEVTQTPSHQVTQMGQEVILRCVPISNHLYFYWYRQILGQKVEFLVSFYNNEISEKSEIFDDQFSVERPDGSNFTLKIRSTKLEDSAMYFCASSQAYEQYFGPGTRLTVT.

CDR3 sequence reads: CASSQAGGTNTEAFF. DNA for the CDR3: TGTGCCAGCAGCCAGGCAGGGGGTACGAACACTGAAGCTTTCTTT. The chain links TRBV4-2 to TRBJ1-1; TRBD1 agrees at 7 bases. The CDR3 extends over 15 amino acids. CDR1 LGHNA and CDR2 YNFKEQ come from the germline V gene. J gave up 1 base and V 3 bases, and 5 bases lay outside the gene matches.

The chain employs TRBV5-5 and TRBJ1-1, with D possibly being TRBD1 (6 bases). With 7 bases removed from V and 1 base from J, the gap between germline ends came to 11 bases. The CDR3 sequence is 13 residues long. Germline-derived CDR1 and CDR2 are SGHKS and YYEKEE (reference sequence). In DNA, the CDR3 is TGTGCCAGCGGAGTACAGGGGAACACTGAAGCTTTCTTT. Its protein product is CASGVQGNTEAFF.

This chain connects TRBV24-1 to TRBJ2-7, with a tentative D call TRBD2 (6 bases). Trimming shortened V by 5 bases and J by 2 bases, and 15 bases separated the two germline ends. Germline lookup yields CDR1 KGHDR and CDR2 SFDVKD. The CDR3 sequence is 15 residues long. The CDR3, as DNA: TGTGCCACCAGTGCAACGGGAGCCGAGCCCTACGAGCAGTACTTC. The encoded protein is CATSATGAEPYEQYF.

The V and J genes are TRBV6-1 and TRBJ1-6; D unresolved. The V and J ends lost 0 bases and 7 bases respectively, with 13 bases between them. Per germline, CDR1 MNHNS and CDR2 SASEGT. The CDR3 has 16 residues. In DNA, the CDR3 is TGTGCCAGCAGTGAAGCGCCATTTCGGGAGAATTCACCCCTCCACTTT. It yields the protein CASSEAPFRENSPLHF.

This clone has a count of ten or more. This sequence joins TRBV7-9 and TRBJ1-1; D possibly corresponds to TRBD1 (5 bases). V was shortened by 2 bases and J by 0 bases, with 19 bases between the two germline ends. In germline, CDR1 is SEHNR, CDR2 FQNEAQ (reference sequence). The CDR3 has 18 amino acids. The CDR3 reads CASSLLSRGDPMNTEAFF. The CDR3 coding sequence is TGTGCCAGCAGCTTACTGTCCCGGGGGGACCCAATGAACACTGAAGCTTTCTTT.